Below are 2 T cell receptor beta chains sequenced from a single sample in a study of the immune and genomic landscape of osteosarcoma. Assay used: immunoSEQ multiplex PCR; TCRdb lists only in-frame clones, some missing. The sample includes about 2,800 clones, more than 75% of them seen just once. Material: metastatic tumor tissue from the lung. The receptors derive from a young woman with osteosarcoma.

The chain uses TRBV9 and TRBJ1-5; D ambiguous. The germline gives CDR1 SGDLS, CDR2 YYNGEE. Trimming pared 0 bases from V and 5 bases from J, leaving 15 bases between. The CDR3 loop spans 16 amino acids. As DNA, the CDR3 is TGTGCCAGCAGCGTAGCTACAAGGGTATGGGATCAGCCCCAGCATTTT. The encoded protein is CASSVATRVWDQPQHF. Variable domain in full (rest from reference TRBV9 and TRBJ1-5): DSGVTQTPKHLITATGQRVTLRCSPRSGDLSVYWYQQSLDQGLQFLIQYYNGEERAKGNILERFSAQQFPDLHSELNLSSLELGDSALYFCASSVATRVWDQPQHFGDGTRLSIL.

This clone was recorded once. J is TRBJ2-3 and V is TRBV7-2; 8 bases line up with TRBD2. Germline V gene sequence: CDR1 SGHTA, CDR2 FQGNSA. The CDR3 is made up of 16 amino acids. Losses at the gene ends were 5 bases for V and 3 bases for J; bases not matched to a gene: 10. The CDR3, as DNA: TGTGCCAGCAGCCGGTACGGACTAGCTGGGACAGATACGCAGTATTTT. Its translation is CASSRYGLAGTDTQYF. Full variable domain (outside the CDR3, taken from reference TRBV7-2 and TRBJ2-3): GAGVSQSPSNKVTEKGKDVELRCDPISGHTALYWYRQSLGQGLEFLIYFQGNSAPDKSGLPSDRFSAERTGGSVSTLTIQRTQQEDSAVYLCASSRYGLAGTDTQYFGPGTRLTVL.